Described below is a single T cell receptor beta chain sequence and its context. What it recognizes is unknown. Primers included in the PCR were 60 Vbeta and 13 Jbeta primers. Using immunoSEQ multiplex PCR, the repertoire was profiled, and TCRdb retains in-frame clones only, with some absent. The table includes about 140,000 clones, about 80% detected once. Between the trimmed V and J ends, which lost 6 bases and 4 bases, there was a span of 16 bases. The CDR3 has 15 amino acids. Germline lookup yields CDR1 MDHEN and CDR2 SYDVKM. This sample was included in a study of cytomegalovirus exposure and HLA in healthy donors. Study-level results: TCR beta sequences reportedly predicted most subjects' HLA-A and HLA-B alleles accurately. An analysis done earlier found most TCR beta V segments productive about 90% or about 30% of the time.

Material: PBMCs. This clonotype was sampled from a woman aged 55 to 70 in good health and CMV-seropositive. This sequence joins TRBV28 and TRBJ1-5, with unresolved D. The CDR3 is CASRYGSDSNQPQHF. The DNA of the CDR3 is TGTGCCAGCAGGTACGGGTCCGATTCTAATCAGCCCCAGCATTTT.